The clone carrying this T cell receptor (beta chain) is a singleton in its sample. The CDR3 is 15 residues long. Germline V gene sequence: CDR1 SGHRS, CDR2 YFSETQ. After removal of 0 bases from V and 7 bases from J, the junction contained 7 bases not matched to a gene. The sample comes from a study of blood T cell repertoires in COVID-19. Study details: The United States, Italy and Spain were the sources of the acute and convalescent COVID-19 samples.

Under the authors' procedure: It was from reference gene primer amplification that nucleated cell counts were estimated. Only in-frame clones appear in the TCRdb table, and some are missing; sequencing was by immunoSEQ multiplex PCR. V, J and clone size reflect that table, while D and trimming were determined from the DNA. The sample yields some 250,000 clones, 85% to 90% seen once. Specimen: peripheral blood. The chain employs TRBV5-1 and TRBJ2-1, with 7 bases fitting TRBD2. The clonotype comes from a woman aged 55-69 years with COVID-19, enrolled during active disease. This CDR3 reads CASSLVAGARNEQFF. The CDR3 coding sequence is TGCGCCAGCAGCTTGGTGGCGGGAGCAAGGAATGAGCAGTTCTTC.